This TCR beta chain was sequenced in a study of blood T cell repertoires in COVID-19. Study in general: T cells, B-cell-depleted T cells, or PBMCs provided the cDNA or gDNA that served as material.

Donors of Cohort 3 who recovered were those that had two negative PCRs, clearance, or symptom resolution. The CDR3 has 15 residues. In germline, CDR1 is MNHEY, CDR2 SVGAGI. Trimming cost V 7 bases and J 0 bases, with 10 bases left between them. In the authors' workflow: Estimates of nucleated cell counts were drawn from the amplification of reference gene primers. Measured with immunoSEQ multiplex PCR; TCRdb has only the in-frame clones, and not every one. V and J calls plus clone size are reproduced from that table; the DNA served to infer D and trimming. The table lists fewer than 250,000 clones, approximately 80% of them singletons, with about 1.8% in the top ten.

The chain links TRBV6-5 to TRBJ2-6; tentatively, D is TRBD2 (5 bases). This sequence originates from a man aged 55 to 70 who had recovered from COVID-19. Sequenced input: PBMCs or T cells enriched from blood (not recorded which). The CDR3 DNA reads TGTGCCAGCACTAGCCGGACCTCTGGGGCCAACGTCCTGACTTTC. Translated: CASTSRTSGANVLTF.